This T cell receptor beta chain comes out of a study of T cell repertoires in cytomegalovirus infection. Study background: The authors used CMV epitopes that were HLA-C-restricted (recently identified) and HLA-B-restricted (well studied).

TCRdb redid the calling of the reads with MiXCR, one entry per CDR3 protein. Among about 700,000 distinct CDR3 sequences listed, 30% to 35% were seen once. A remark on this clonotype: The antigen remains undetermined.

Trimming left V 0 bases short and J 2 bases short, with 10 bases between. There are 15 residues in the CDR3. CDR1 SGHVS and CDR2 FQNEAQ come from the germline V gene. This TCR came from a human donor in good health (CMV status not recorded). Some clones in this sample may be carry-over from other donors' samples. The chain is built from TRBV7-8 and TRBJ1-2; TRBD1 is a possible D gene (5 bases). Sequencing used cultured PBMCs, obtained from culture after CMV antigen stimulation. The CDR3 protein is CASSLAFGANYGYTF. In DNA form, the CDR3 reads TGTGCCAGCAGCTTAGCGTTCGGGGCCAACTATGGCTACACCTTC. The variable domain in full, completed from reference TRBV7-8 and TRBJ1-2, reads GAGVSQSPRYKVAKRGQDVALRCDPISGHVSLFWYQQALGQGPEFLTYFQNEAQLDKSGLPSDRFFAERPEGSVSTLKIQRTQQEDSAVYLCASSLAFGANYGYTFGSGTRLTVV.